This T cell receptor (beta chain) was identified during a study of CXCR3-negative and CXCR3-positive naive CD8 T cells. Triplicate approximately 300,000-cell sorts were made of each CD8+ T cell subset. Germline V lookup: CDR1 SGHTA, CDR2 FQGNSA. The CDR3 covers 14 residues. It was by 5' RACE with UMI labels that the TRB cDNA libraries were prepared. From the 5' RACE reads, TCRdb lists one entry per CDR3 protein and no DNA. The sample totals some 150,000 distinct CDR3 sequences. Whole-study findings and limits: For CXCR3-positive naive cells, TRB CDR3s were more hydrophobic than those of CXCR3-negative naive cells.

With regard to this clonotype: The antigen is unknown.

The TCR was taken from a human donor in good health. Some clones in this sample may be carry-over from other donors' samples. The chain uses TRBV7-2 and TRBJ1-4; TCRdb reports TRBD1, a call that lacks DNA to check it against. Sequencing was performed on naive CXCR3+ CD8+ T cells from blood. The subset here: CD45RO-CCR7+CD27+CD95- naive CD8+ T cells expressing CXCR3 (TNR3+). This chain's CDR3 is CASSAWTGDEKLFF.